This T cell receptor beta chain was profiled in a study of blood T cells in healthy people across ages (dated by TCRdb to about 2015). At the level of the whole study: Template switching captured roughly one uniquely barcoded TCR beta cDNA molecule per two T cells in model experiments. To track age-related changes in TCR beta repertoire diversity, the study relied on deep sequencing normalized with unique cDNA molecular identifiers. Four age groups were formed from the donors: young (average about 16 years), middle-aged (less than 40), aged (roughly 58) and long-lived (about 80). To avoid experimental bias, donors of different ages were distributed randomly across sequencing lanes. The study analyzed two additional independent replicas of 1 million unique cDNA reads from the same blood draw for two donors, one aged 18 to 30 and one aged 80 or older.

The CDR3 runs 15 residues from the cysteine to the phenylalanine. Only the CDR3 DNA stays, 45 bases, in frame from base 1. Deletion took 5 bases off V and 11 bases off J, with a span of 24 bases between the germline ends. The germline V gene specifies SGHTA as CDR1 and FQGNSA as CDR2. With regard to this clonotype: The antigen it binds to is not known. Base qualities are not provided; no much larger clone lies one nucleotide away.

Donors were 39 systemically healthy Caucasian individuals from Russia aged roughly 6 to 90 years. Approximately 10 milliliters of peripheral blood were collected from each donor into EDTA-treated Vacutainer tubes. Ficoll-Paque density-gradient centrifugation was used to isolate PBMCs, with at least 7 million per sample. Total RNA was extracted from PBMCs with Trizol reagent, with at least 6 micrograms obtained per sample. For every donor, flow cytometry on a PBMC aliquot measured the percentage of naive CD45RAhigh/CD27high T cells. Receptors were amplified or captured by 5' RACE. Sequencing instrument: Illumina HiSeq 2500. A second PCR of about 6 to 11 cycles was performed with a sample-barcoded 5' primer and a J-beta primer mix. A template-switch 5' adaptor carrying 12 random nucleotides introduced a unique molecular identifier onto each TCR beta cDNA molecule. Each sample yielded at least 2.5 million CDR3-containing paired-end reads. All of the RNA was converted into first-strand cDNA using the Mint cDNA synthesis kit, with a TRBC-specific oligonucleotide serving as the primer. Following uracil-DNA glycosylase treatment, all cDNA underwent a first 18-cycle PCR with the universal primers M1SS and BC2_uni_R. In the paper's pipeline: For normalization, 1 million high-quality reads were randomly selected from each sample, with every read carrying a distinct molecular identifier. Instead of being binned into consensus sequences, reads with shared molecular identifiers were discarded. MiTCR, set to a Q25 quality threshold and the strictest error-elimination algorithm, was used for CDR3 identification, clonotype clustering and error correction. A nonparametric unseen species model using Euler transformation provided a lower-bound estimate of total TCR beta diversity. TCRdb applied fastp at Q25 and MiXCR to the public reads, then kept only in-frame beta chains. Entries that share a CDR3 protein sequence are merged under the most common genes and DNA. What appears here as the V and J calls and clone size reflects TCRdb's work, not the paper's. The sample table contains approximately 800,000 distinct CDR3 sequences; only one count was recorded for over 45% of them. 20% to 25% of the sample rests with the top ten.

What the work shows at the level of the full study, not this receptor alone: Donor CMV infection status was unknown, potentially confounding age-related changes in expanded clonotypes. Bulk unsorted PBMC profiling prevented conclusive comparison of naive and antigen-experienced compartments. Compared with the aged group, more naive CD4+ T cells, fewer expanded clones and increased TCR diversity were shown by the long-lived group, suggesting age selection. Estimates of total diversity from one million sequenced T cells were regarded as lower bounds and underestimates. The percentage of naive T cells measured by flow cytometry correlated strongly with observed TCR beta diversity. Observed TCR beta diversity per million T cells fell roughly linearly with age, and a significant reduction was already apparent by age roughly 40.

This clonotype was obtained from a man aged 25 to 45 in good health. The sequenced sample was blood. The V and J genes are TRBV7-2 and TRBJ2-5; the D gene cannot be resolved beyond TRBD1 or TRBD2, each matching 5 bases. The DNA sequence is TGTGCCAGCAGCATCGCCGGGACCGGGGCCAATGAGCAGTACTTC. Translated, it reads CASSIAGTGANEQYF. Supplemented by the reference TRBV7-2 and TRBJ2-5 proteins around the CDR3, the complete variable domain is GAGVSQSPSNKVTEKGKDVELRCDPISGHTALYWYRQSLGQGLEFLIYFQGNSAPDKSGLPSDRFSAERTGGSVSTLTIQRTQQEDSAVYLCASSIAGTGANEQYFGPGTRLLVL.